Listed here are 20 T cell receptor beta chains from one sample, sequenced in a study of early T cells in non-severe SARS-CoV-2 infection. TCRdb re-derived calls from the 5' RACE reads in MiXCR, one entry per CDR3 protein. The top ten clones hold 9.5% to 15% of a sample with fewer than 85,000 distinct CDR3 sequences, around 15% of them seen once. Sequencing was done on a sample of whole blood. These receptor sequences come from an adult who was a healthcare worker with PCR-confirmed SARS-CoV-2 infection or an uninfected control (not recorded which).

The rearrangement joins TRBV7-9 to TRBJ2-3; 9 bases line up with TRBD2. CDR3 size: 15 residues. The J segment lost 5 bases and the V segment lost 4 bases, leaving 7 bases of the junction unmatched. Germline V gene lookup returns CDR1 SEHNR and CDR2 FQNEAQ (reference sequence). The CDR3 loop is CASSSERGAGDTQYF. The CDR3 bases are TGTGCCAGCAGCTCAGAGCGGGGGGCAGGAGATACGCAGTATTTT.

The chain has TRBV4-1 and TRBJ1-6, with 9 bases that match TRBD1. Germline loops: CDR1 MGHRA, CDR2 YSYEKL. Unmatched junction bases numbered 10, after V lost 4 bases and J lost 0 bases. The CDR3 contains 19 residues. The CDR3 DNA reads TGCGCCAGCAGCCCTCGCTTAGACAGGGGGGGCTCCTATAATTCACCCCTCCACTTT. Translation gives CASSPRLDRGGSYNSPLHF.

The rearrangement joins TRBV29-1 to TRBJ2-1; 13 bases line up with TRBD2. Unmatched junction bases numbered 7, after V lost 3 bases and J lost 8 bases. Germline assignment: CDR1 SQVTM and CDR2 ANQGSEA. The CDR3 extends over 15 amino acids. CDR3 in amino acids: CSVDPTSGRMDEQFF. CDR3 bases: TGCAGCGTTGACCCGACTAGCGGGAGGATGGATGAGCAGTTCTTC.

This clonotype was seen a few times. This chain joins TRBV24-1 and TRBJ1-1; D might be TRBD1 (5 bases). Per the germline V gene, CDR1 is KGHDR and CDR2 is SFDVKD. The CDR3 consists of 15 residues. Trimming took 9 bases from V and 3 from J, leaving 19 bases between them. The CDR3 sequence is CATRSGRGMDTEAFF. The DNA of the CDR3 is TGTGCCACCCGGTCGGGGAGGGGAATGGACACTGAAGCTTTCTTT.

CDR3 in amino acids: CASGTGTGAYEQYF. The CDR3 nucleotides are TGTGCCAGCGGGACCGGGACAGGGGCCTACGAGCAGTACTTC. This chain connects TRBV19 to TRBJ2-7; 10 bases align to TRBD1. The CDR3 is 14 amino acids. Germline lookup yields CDR1 LNHDA and CDR2 SQIVND (reference sequence). J was trimmed by 2 bases and V by 9 bases; bases with no gene match: 7.

The chain is built from TRBV15 and TRBJ2-7; the D gene is possibly TRBD1 (6 bases). CDR3 length: 15 residues. V lost 3 bases and J 5 bases, leaving 17 bases between the germline ends. Looked up from germline, CDR1 is LNHNV and CDR2 is YYDKDF (reference sequence). CDR3 DNA: TGTGCCACCAGCAGGGAGGAAGAGGGACAAGACGAGCAGTACTTC. This sequence encodes CATSREEEGQDEQYF.

This chain uses TRBV10-2 with TRBJ2-7; no clear D gene. Looked up from germline, CDR1 is WSHSY and CDR2 is SAAADI. V dropped 5 bases and J dropped 0 bases, with 11 bases sitting between them. The CDR3 totals 14 residues. The CDR3: CASSSSLLSYEQYF. Here the CDR3 DNA reads TGCGCCAGCAGTTCCTCCTTACTCTCCTACGAGCAGTACTTC.

CDR3 sequence: CASSLLGGEQYF. The CDR3 coding sequence is TGTGCCAGCAGCTTGCTCGGGGGCGAGCAGTACTTC. The chain has TRBV5-6 and TRBJ2-7; D is possibly TRBD2 (6 bases). V dropped 1 base and J dropped 6 bases, with 8 bases sitting between them. CDR3 length: 12 amino acids. Germline values: CDR1 SGHDT, CDR2 YYEEEE.

This clonotype appeared many times. CDR3 residues: CASSGGTKNEQYF. Here the CDR3 DNA reads TGTGCCAGCAGCGGGGGGACAAAGAACGAGCAGTACTTC. The rearrangement links TRBV12-3 or TRBV12-4 to TRBJ2-7; perhaps TRBD2 as D (7 bases). The CDR3 contains 13 residues. The germline V and J ends were trimmed by 6 bases and 5 bases, with 14 bases remaining between them.

This clonotype was seen only a few times. The chain uses TRBV6-4 and TRBJ1-2, with D unresolved. Germline CDR1 MRHNA, CDR2 SNTAGT. The CDR3 runs to 13 residues. V lost 6 bases and J lost 4, with 12 bases in between. CDR3 loop: CASRRAILYGYTF. As DNA, the CDR3 is TGTGCCAGCAGACGGGCAATCCTCTATGGCTACACCTTC.

This clonotype was found a few times. The chain carries TRBV5-1 and TRBJ1-1; D unclear. Between the trimmed V and J ends, which lost 2 bases and 8 bases, there was a span of 1 base. This CDR3 is built from 9 residues. Germline CDR1 is SGHRS and CDR2 is YFSETQ. The CDR3: CASSLEAFF. DNA of the CDR3: TGCGCCAGCAGCTTAGAAGCTTTCTTT.

The genes are TRBV4-1 and TRBJ1-1, with D perhaps TRBD1 (6 bases). CDR1 is MGHRA, CDR2 YSYEKL, per germline. V lost 4 bases, J lost 1 base, and 16 bases lay in between. This CDR3 has 16 amino acids. CDR3 residues: CASSLKFTGSNTEAFF. DNA of the CDR3: TGCGCCAGCAGCCTCAAATTTACAGGGTCGAACACTGAAGCTTTCTTT.

The chain carries TRBV30 and TRBJ1-2; 9 nucleotides align to TRBD1. The germline CDR1 and CDR2 sequences are GTSNPN and SVGIG (reference sequence). The trim removed 4 bases at V and 7 bases at J, leaving 10 bases unmatched. The CDR3 sequence is 14 residues long. CDR3 loop: CAWNPRDRDFGYTF. In DNA form, the CDR3 reads TGTGCCTGGAACCCACGGGACAGGGACTTTGGCTACACCTTC.

The chain links TRBV11-2 to TRBJ2-4; D not certain. The CDR3 loop spans 15 amino acids. Germline loops: CDR1 SGHAT, CDR2 FQNNGV. The V gene lost 4 bases and the J gene lost 2 bases, with 12 bases spanning the gap. The CDR3 region is CASSSGGGTKNIQYF. DNA for the CDR3: TGTGCCAGCAGCTCCGGCGGCGGAACCAAAAACATTCAGTACTTC.

J is TRBJ2-1 and V is TRBV10-3; D is undetermined. This CDR3 spans 12 amino acids. Trimming cost V 2 bases and J 8 bases, with 7 bases left between them. Germline CDR1 ENHRY, CDR2 SYGVKD. The CDR3 sequence: CAISEVGYEQFF. The CDR3 bases are TGTGCCATCAGTGAGGTAGGGTATGAGCAGTTCTTC.

This clonotype has a handful of counts. The chain uses TRBV29-1 and TRBJ1-3, with unresolved D. The CDR3 covers 13 residues. Trimming pared 7 bases from V and 0 bases from J, leaving 10 bases between. Germline CDR1 reads SQVTM; CDR2 reads ANQGSEA. CDR3 sequence (DNA): TGCAGCGCCCGTGGAGGCTCTGGAAACACCATATATTTT. Translation gives CSARGGSGNTIYF.

This clonotype was recorded at least ten times. The rearrangement joins TRBV5-6 to TRBJ2-1; D is possibly TRBD2 (6 bases). Germline V lookup: CDR1 SGHDT, CDR2 YYEEEE. Trimming took off 5 bases at V and 8 bases at J, with 20 bases between the two ends. The CDR3 consists of 15 residues. The CDR3 DNA reads as TGTGCCAGCAGTTCTCCGGGACTCGACTTATATGAGCAGTTCTTC. It codes for CASSSPGLDLYEQFF.

This clonotype occurred a few times. V gene TRBV7-2 combines with J gene TRBJ1-1, with a possible D match to TRBD1 (6 bases). CDR1 and CDR2 (germline): SGHTA, FQGNSA. The germline V and J ends were trimmed by 5 bases and 5 bases, with 18 bases remaining between them. This CDR3 is built from 15 residues. This CDR3 reads CASSRKVGGNTEAFF. CDR3 DNA sequence: TGTGCCAGCAGCCGCAAGGTGGGGGGCAATACTGAAGCTTTCTTT.

This clonotype was seen more than once but under ten times. This rearrangement joins TRBV19 to TRBJ2-1, with 9 bases identical to TRBD1. CDR1 is LNHDA and CDR2 is SQIVND in the germline V gene (reference sequence). The CDR3 has 16 residues. V lost 3 bases and J lost 0; bases outside the gene matches: 3. The CDR3, as DNA: TGTGCCAGTAGTATCCCGACAGGGGGCTCCTACAATGAGCAGTTCTTC. Translating it yields CASSIPTGGSYNEQFF.

The sample holds many counts of this clonotype. The rearrangement links TRBV6-4 to TRBJ2-3; D is undetermined. Germline CDR1 is MRHNA and CDR2 is SNTAGT. With 4 bases removed from V and 2 bases from J, the gap between germline ends came to 7 bases. The CDR3 is made up of 13 amino acids. The CDR3 region has the DNA TGTGCCAGCAGTGCGCGGTCCACAGATACGCAGTATTTT. Encoded protein: CASSARSTDTQYF.